This entry lists 29 T cell receptor beta chains sequenced from one sample in a study of CD8+CD57+ T cells in acquired aplastic anemia. The use of genomic DNA as template underpinned the TCR beta VDJ and CDR3 profiling. TCRdb called the reads again in MiXCR, with one record for every CDR3 protein. The table lists approximately 270,000 distinct CDR3 sequences, 50% to 70% of them singletons, with around 7.6% in the top ten. The sequenced sample was sorted CD4+, CD8+, or CD8+CD57+ T cells (not recorded which) from PBMCs. These receptors all come from a human donor with severe aplastic anemia or a healthy control (not recorded which).

In the case of this clonotype: One end of the junction is discordant with germline, which a read error may explain. This chain uses TRBV5-1 with TRBJ1-3; D gene ambiguous. Germline-derived CDR1 and CDR2 are SGHRS and YFSETQ. This CDR3 region has 17 residues. DNA for the CDR3: TGCGCCAGCAGCCCTAAGGTTCTTGCCCTCTCTGGAGACACCATATATTTT. Translated, it gives CASSPKVLALSGDTIYF. Supplemented by reference TRBV5-1 and TRBJ1-3, the full variable domain reads KAGVTQTPRYLIKTRGQQVTLSCSPISGHRSVSWYQQTPGQGLQFLFEYFSETQRNKGNFPGRFSGRQFSNSRSEMNVSTLELGDSALYLCASSPKVLALSGDTIYFGEGSWLTVV.

This sequence joins TRBV7-2 and TRBJ2-7; unclear D gene. Germline V lookup: CDR1 SGHTA, CDR2 FQGNSA. V was pared by 3 bases and J by 7 bases, with 7 bases between. The length of the CDR3 is 11 residues. The CDR3 loop reads CASSFLTEQYF. CDR3 coding DNA: TGTGCCAGCAGCTTTCTCACAGAGCAGTACTTC.

The rearrangement links TRBV20-1 to TRBJ1-4; D remains ambiguous. Between the trimmed V and J ends, which lost 1 base and 6 bases, there was a span of 12 bases. In germline, CDR1 is DFQATT, CDR2 SNEGSKA (reference sequence). The CDR3 totals 14 residues. The CDR3 nucleotides read TGCAGTGCTAGAGGGGCGAGGTCCTATGAAAAACTGTTTTTT. Translation: CSARGARSYEKLFF.

This clonotype was seen a single time. The chain joins TRBV5-4 to TRBJ1-2, with 10 bases lining up with TRBD1. This CDR3 contains 14 residues. In germline, CDR1 is SGHNT, CDR2 YYREEE (reference sequence). Trimming at V came to 4 bases and at J to 10 bases, leaving 10 bases not matched to a gene. The CDR3, as DNA: TGTGCCAGCAGCCACCGGACAGGGGGTAGGGACTACACCTTC. Amino acids: CASSHRTGGRDYTF.

Notes on this clonotype: As the CDR3 is not closed by the conserved phenylalanine or tryptophan, this likely results from a read error. The chain has TRBV2 and TRBJ1-1; D not certain. V lost 6 bases and J 8 bases, leaving 10 bases between the germline ends. CDR1 SNHLY and CDR2 FYNNEI come from the germline V gene. This CDR3 region has 11 residues. The CDR3 protein is CASRATVEAFL. For the CDR3, the DNA is TGTGCCAGCAGGGCGACCGTAGAAGCTTTCCTC.

This sequence joins TRBV15 and TRBJ1-4; the match to TRBD1 covers 9 bases. The V gene's germline CDR1 is LNHNV and CDR2 YYDKDF (reference sequence). Trimming took 4 bases from V and 6 from J; bases not matched to a gene: 6. The CDR3 runs 15 residues. The CDR3 nucleotides read TGTGCCACCAGCAAGGGGACAGGGCCGTATGAAAAACTGTTTTTT. Amino acid sequence: CATSKGTGPYEKLFF.

The rearrangement uses TRBV10-1 and TRBJ1-5, with a weak D call TRBD1 (5 bases). V was pared by 4 bases and J by 5 bases, with 9 bases between. The CDR3 spans 13 residues. Germline V gives CDR1 WNHNN, CDR2 SYGVQD (reference sequence). The chain's CDR3 is CASSGGFDQPQHF. The DNA of the CDR3 is TGCGCCAGCAGTGGGGGCTTCGATCAGCCCCAGCATTTT.

This clonotype came up many times. The chain joins TRBV7-2 to TRBJ1-3; tentative D call: TRBD1 (5 bases). In germline, CDR1 is SGHTA, CDR2 FQGNSA. The CDR3 contains 17 residues. The V gene lost 2 bases and the J gene lost 0 bases, with 14 bases spanning the gap. The chain's CDR3 is CASSLSARQSSGNTIYF. The CDR3 DNA follows: TGTGCCAGCAGCTTATCGGCCAGACAGAGCTCTGGAAACACCATATATTTT.

The rearrangement links TRBV5-1 to TRBJ1-3; 8 bases line up with TRBD1. The germline CDR1 and CDR2 sequences are SGHRS and YFSETQ. V lost 8 bases to trimming and J lost 7 bases; unmatched junction nucleotides: 8. The CDR3 has 13 residues. CDR3 in DNA: TGCGCCAGTACTGGGACAGGATCGAACACCATATATTTT. Protein: CASTGTGSNTIYF.

This clonotype was observed a single time. The CDR3 loop reads CASSGRDLPNQPQHF. The CDR3 DNA reads TGTGCCAGCAGTGGCAGGGACCTCCCCAATCAGCCCCAGCATTTT. This rearrangement joins TRBV2 to TRBJ1-5, with D possibly TRBD1 on 5 matching bases. The CDR3 is 15 amino acids. Germline V gene sequence: CDR1 SNHLY, CDR2 FYNNEI. V was shortened by 4 bases and J by 3 bases, with 13 bases between the two germline ends.

The chain links TRBV25-1 to TRBJ1-6, with D possibly matching TRBD1 (6 bases). Per the germline V gene, CDR1 is MGHDK and CDR2 is SYGVNS. The V end lost 3 bases, the J end lost 8 bases, and 11 bases lay between the germline ends. This CDR3 comprises 14 residues. The CDR3 sequence is CASSDQGFYSPLHF. In nucleotides, the CDR3 is TGTGCCAGCAGTGACCAGGGGTTTTATTCACCCCTCCACTTT.

In this sample, this clonotype turned up many times. The rearrangement uses TRBV2 and TRBJ2-7, with 7 bases lining up with TRBD1. CDR3 length: 13 residues. Germline V gene sequence: CDR1 SNHLY, CDR2 FYNNEI. V lost 7 bases and J lost 6; bases outside the gene matches: 9. The CDR3 reads CASIVEGAGEQYF. CDR3 coding DNA: TGTGCCAGCATTGTAGAGGGGGCGGGCGAGCAGTACTTC.

This sequence joins TRBV2 and TRBJ2-7; 7 bases are a match to TRBD1. The J segment lost 3 bases and the V segment lost 8 bases, leaving 4 bases of the junction unmatched. The CDR3 runs 12 residues. From germline, CDR1 is SNHLY and CDR2 FYNNEI. CDR3 DNA: TGTGCCAGCTCTGACAGGGTCTACGAGCAGTACTTC. It translates to CASSDRVYEQYF.

This clonotype was recorded only once. The chain joins TRBV15 to TRBJ2-3; 7 bases agree with TRBD2. The ends lost 3 bases at V and 0 bases at J; junction bases unmatched: 9. Germline V CDR1 and CDR2: LNHNV, YYDKDF (reference sequence). This CDR3 comprises 17 residues. The CDR3 DNA sequence: TGTGCCACCAGCAGTGGGGGGGGGGAGGAAAGCACAGATACGCAGTATTTT. It specifies CATSSGGGEESTDTQYF.

This chain links TRBV11-2 with TRBJ1-4; D not resolved. The V end was cut by 1 base, the J end by 1 base, with 16 bases between. The CDR3 consists of 18 residues. The germline gives CDR1 SGHAT, CDR2 FQNNGV. The DNA for the CDR3 is TGTGCCAGCAGCTTAGCAATTGGTCTCGGGAGAACTAATGAAAAACTGTTTTTT. Protein sequence: CASSLAIGLGRTNEKLFF.

As concerns this clonotype: This clone may be a read error of a much larger clone one base away. The chain combines TRBV3-1 with TRBJ2-3; no firm D call. The DNA end is a closer match to TRBJ1-5, so the J assignment may be wrong. Germline V lookup: CDR1 LGHDT, CDR2 YNNKEL (reference sequence). This CDR3 comprises 12 residues. CDR3 coding DNA: TGTGCCAGCAGCTGGGATCCAGATACGCAGCATTTT. It is translated as CASSWDPDTQHF.

Notes on this clonotype: Without the conserved terminal phenylalanine or tryptophan, this CDR3 likely stems from a read error. V gene TRBV7-9 combines with J gene TRBJ1-5, with 7 nucleotides matching TRBD1. J lost 7 bases, V lost 1 base, and 10 bases had no gene match. The CDR3 is made up of 16 amino acids. The germline V gene has CDR1 SEHNR and CDR2 FQNEAQ (reference sequence). The CDR3 sequence is CASSLVGGGANQPQHC. CDR3 DNA: TGTGCCAGCAGCTTAGTCGGAGGGGGCGCCAACCAGCCCCAGCATTGT.

J is TRBJ1-5 and V is TRBV7-9; D remains ambiguous. V was trimmed by 1 base and J by 5 bases, leaving 9 bases between them. Germline V CDR1 and CDR2: SEHNR, FQNEAQ (reference sequence). The CDR3 is 14 residues long. CDR3 region: CASSLGGRHQPQHF. The CDR3 DNA reads TGTGCCAGCAGCTTAGGTGGCAGGCATCAGCCCCAGCATTTT.

In regard to this clonotype: The junction differs from germline at one of its ends, possibly a read error. The chain uses TRBV10-2 and TRBJ2-7, with TRBD1 identical over 7 bases. The CDR3 has 16 amino acids. CDR1 and CDR2 (germline): WSHSY, SAAADI. The DNA for the CDR3 is TGTGCCAGCAGTTACGGCGCGACAGGGTACTCCTACGAGCAGTACTTC. Translated: CASSYGATGYSYEQYF.

The chain employs TRBV7-2 and TRBJ2-3; the D is unclear. The CDR3 is made up of 14 amino acids. CDR1 SGHTA and CDR2 FQGNSA come from the germline V gene. V was trimmed by 2 bases and J by 1 base, leaving 7 bases between them. CDR3 residues: CASSLFGGTDTQYF. Written as DNA, the CDR3 is TGTGCCAGCAGCTTATTTGGCGGCACAGATACGCAGTATTTT.

This clonotype was seen a handful of times. The gene calls are TRBV7-3 and TRBJ2-1, with a weak D call TRBD2 (5 bases). Germline assignment: CDR1 SGHTA and CDR2 FQGTGA. Trimming stripped 6 bases from V and 2 bases from J, with 14 bases between. The CDR3 consists of 15 residues. The CDR3, as DNA: TGTGCCAGCAGACGAAGCGGAGAGGCCTACAATGAGCAGTTCTTC. This gives the protein CASRRSGEAYNEQFF.

Details on this clonotype: The junction does not match germline at one end; this may be a read error. This chain uses TRBV7-2 with TRBJ2-2; 10 nucleotides align to TRBD2. The germline V gene encodes CDR1 SGHTA and CDR2 FQGNSA. The CDR3 covers 11 residues. The CDR3 sequence: CASSLGLAGAF. CDR3 DNA: TGTGCCAGCAGCTTGGGGCTAGCGGGGGCCTTT.

The chain uses TRBV18 and TRBJ1-5, with D perhaps TRBD1 (5 bases). The V end was cut by 3 bases, the J end by 0 bases, with 15 bases between. The CDR3 covers 17 residues. Germline CDR1 is KGHSH and CDR2 is LQKENI. Here the CDR3 DNA reads TGTGCCAGCTCACCTATGTATGGGGGTTATAGCAATCAGCCCCAGCATTTT. Translated: CASSPMYGGYSNQPQHF.

At least ten counts were recorded for this clonotype. The V call is TRBV11-2, the J call TRBJ1-6; a weak D match, TRBD1 (5 bases). CDR1 is SGHAT, CDR2 FQNNGV, per germline. V lost 4 bases, J lost 6 bases, and 22 bases lay in between. The CDR3 runs to 18 residues. This chain's CDR3 is CASSSGMAPSGGNSPLHF. The DNA of the CDR3 is TGTGCCAGCAGCTCCGGGATGGCCCCTAGCGGGGGTAATTCACCCCTCCACTTT.

V usage is TRBV15 and J usage is TRBJ2-5, with no clear D. CDR3 length: 15 residues. Germline V gene lookup returns CDR1 LNHNV and CDR2 YYDKDF (reference sequence). Trimming removed 0 bases at V and 4 bases at J, with 12 bases between. The CDR3 DNA reads as TGTGCCACCAGCAGAGATGCTGTTGGGTTAGAGACCCAGTACTTC. It yields the protein CATSRDAVGLETQYF.

CDR3 region: CASSYRDVRFEAFF. In DNA form, the CDR3 reads TGTGCCAGCAGCTACCGGGACGTACGATTTGAAGCTTTCTTT. V gene TRBV7-2 combines with J gene TRBJ1-1, with D possibly being TRBD1 (5 bases). Trimming left V 4 bases short and J 7 bases short, with 16 bases between. Germline V lookup: CDR1 SGHTA, CDR2 FQGNSA. The CDR3 has 14 residues.

Only a few counts were recorded for this clonotype. The chain combines TRBV25-1 with TRBJ1-6, with D perhaps matching TRBD1 (6 bases). Trimming stripped 10 bases from V and 11 bases from J, with 18 bases between. The V gene's germline CDR1 is MGHDK and CDR2 SYGVNS. CDR3 length: 13 residues. CDR3 region: CATVGQGFAPLHF. The CDR3 nucleotides are TGTGCCACCGTAGGCCAGGGGTTCGCACCCCTCCACTTT.

This clonotype was counted between two and nine times. The chain is built from TRBV9 and TRBJ2-3; weak D call: TRBD2 (6 bases). Germline values: CDR1 SGDLS, CDR2 YYNGEE. CDR3 length equals 16 residues. The V and J ends lost 0 bases and 1 base respectively, with 12 bases between them. DNA for the CDR3: TGTGCCAGCAGCGTAGGGGGCGGGGTTGGCACAGATACGCAGTATTTT. It encodes CASSVGGGVGTDTQYF.

This chain uses TRBV9 with TRBJ2-6; D is unresolved. CDR1 is SGDLS and CDR2 is YYNGEE in the germline V gene. Trimming left V 3 bases short and J 3 bases short, with 7 bases between. CDR3 length: 14 amino acids. CDR3 sequence reads: CASSGTRGANVLTF. In nucleotides, the CDR3 is TGTGCCAGCAGCGGGACGCGTGGGGCCAACGTCCTGACTTTC.